This T cell receptor (beta chain) came from a study of cytomegalovirus exposure and HLA in healthy donors. General study points: When analyzed later, a missense DCLRE1C variant was found to be linked to TCR beta V- and J-gene trimming. A later analysis showed HLA-associated TCR beta chains outstripping equally common others in clonal expansion. Usually a TCR sequence was rare, but some public TCRs were found in many donors.

This CDR3 has 18 residues. With V trimmed by 0 bases and J by 1 base, 10 bases remained unmatched. Germline V lookup: CDR1 SGDLS, CDR2 YYNGEE. This clone appeared a few times. As yet, its antigen is unknown. Amplification used 60 Vbeta primers and 13 Jbeta primers. The protocol was immunoSEQ multiplex PCR, while the TCRdb copy is restricted to in-frame clones and leaves out a portion. The table includes roughly 190,000 clones, 80% detected once. Sample: PBMCs. V and J are TRBV9 and TRBJ2-3; 8 bases fit TRBD2. The sequence was collected from a woman aged 40-49 years in good health and CMV-seronegative. As DNA, the CDR3 is TGTGCCAGCAGCGTAGATTACTCGGGAGGGGTGGGCACAGATACGCAGTATTTT. Translation gives CASSVDYSGGVGTDTQYF. Filled out from reference TRBV9 and TRBJ2-3, the complete variable domain reads DSGVTQTPKHLITATGQRVTLRCSPRSGDLSVYWYQQSLDQGLQFLIQYYNGEERAKGNILERFSAQQFPDLHSELNLSSLELGDSALYFCASSVDYSGGVGTDTQYFGPGTRLTVL.